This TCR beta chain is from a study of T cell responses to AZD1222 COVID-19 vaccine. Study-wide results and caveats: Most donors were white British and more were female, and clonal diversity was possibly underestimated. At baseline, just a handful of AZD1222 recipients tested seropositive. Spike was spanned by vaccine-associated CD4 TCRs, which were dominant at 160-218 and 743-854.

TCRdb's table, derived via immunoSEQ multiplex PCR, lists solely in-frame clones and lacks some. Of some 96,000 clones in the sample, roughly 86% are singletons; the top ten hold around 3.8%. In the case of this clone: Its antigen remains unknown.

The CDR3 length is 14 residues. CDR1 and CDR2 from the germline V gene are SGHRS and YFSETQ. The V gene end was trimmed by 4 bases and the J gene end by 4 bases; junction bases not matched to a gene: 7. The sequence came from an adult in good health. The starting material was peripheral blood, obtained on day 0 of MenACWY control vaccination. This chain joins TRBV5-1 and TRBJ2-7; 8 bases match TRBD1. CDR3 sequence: CASSIGNRGYEQYF. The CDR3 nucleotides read TGCGCCAGCAGCATAGGAAACAGGGGGTACGAGCAGTACTTC.